The present T cell receptor (beta chain) was sequenced within a study of graft-versus-host responses after intestinal transplantation. In the study overall: The recipients all started with anti-thymocyte globulin induction and then took tacrolimus and steroids for about 3 years.

CDR1 GTSNPN and CDR2 SVGIG come from the germline V gene (reference sequence). V was pared by 0 bases and J by 1 base, with 9 bases between. This CDR3 contains 14 residues. A remark on this clone: Its target is not known.

The repertoire was sequenced with immunoSEQ multiplex PCR; TCRdb's copy has only in-frame clones and lacks some. The top ten clones hold approximately 0.17% of a sample with some 120,000 clones, more than 80% of them seen once. The chain uses TRBV30 and TRBJ2-5; no clear D. The sample here was unstimulated CD4+ T cells sorted from spleen or lymph node cells, taken before intestinal transplant. This receptor was identified in a human donor who received an intestinal transplant. DNA of the CDR3: TGTGCCTGGAGTGTCTCCCCGTTCCAAGAGACCCAGTACTTC. Amino acid sequence: CAWSVSPFQETQYF.